The 24 T cell receptor beta chains below were found in one sample sequenced in a study of blood T cell repertoires in COVID-19. Method: immunoSEQ multiplex PCR; TCRdb's copy keeps in-frame clones and lacks some. Found here are around 290,000 clones, around nine tenths of them singletons; the top ten hold 1.1%. Sequenced material: PBMCs or T cells enriched from blood (not recorded which). Source of these receptors: a woman younger than 45 who had recovered from COVID-19.

In this sample, this clone turned up once. The rearrangement joins TRBV25-1 to TRBJ1-1; tentative D call: TRBD1 (5 bases). This CDR3 has 14 amino acids. Germline V gives CDR1 MGHDK, CDR2 SYGVNS. V lost 2 bases to trimming and J lost 5 bases, with 12 bases between them. The CDR3 loop is CASSEGGVETEAFF. DNA of the CDR3: TGTGCCAGCAGTGAAGGGGGGGTAGAGACTGAAGCTTTCTTT. The complete variable domain, with remaining parts taken from reference TRBV25-1 and TRBJ1-1, reads EADIYQTPRYLVIGTGKKITLECSQTMGHDKMYWYQQDPGMELHLIHYSYGVNSTEKGDLSSESTVSRIRTEHFPLTLESARPSHTSQYLCASSEGGVETEAFFGQGTRLTVV.

This CDR3 reads CAHGRGAGGYTF. CDR3 DNA sequence: TGTGCCCACGGGAGAGGGGCGGGTGGCTACACCTTC. The chain has TRBV30 and TRBJ1-2, with a possible D match to TRBD1 (5 bases). V was cut by 8 bases and J by 7 bases, with 17 bases left in between. Looked up from germline, CDR1 is GTSNPN and CDR2 is SVGIG (reference sequence). The CDR3 runs 12 residues.

This chain uses TRBV7-9 with TRBJ2-7; 9 bases align to TRBD2. Germline V lookup: CDR1 SEHNR, CDR2 FQNEAQ (reference sequence). J gave up 4 bases and V 5 bases, and 12 bases lay outside the gene matches. The length of the CDR3 is 16 residues. The CDR3: CASSLDGGLAAYEQYF. The DNA for the CDR3 is TGTGCCAGCAGCCTCGACGGGGGACTAGCAGCATACGAGCAGTACTTC.

The CDR3 coding sequence is TGTGCCAGCAGCGTAGGGGGCGGCCTGGGACTAGCGGGTGGAGAGACCCAGTACTTC. Amino acid sequence: CASSVGGGLGLAGGETQYF. V gene TRBV9 combines with J gene TRBJ2-5; TRBD2 matches 12 bases. The CDR3 is 19 amino acids. The germline gives CDR1 SGDLS, CDR2 YYNGEE. The trim removed 0 bases at V and 4 bases at J, leaving 13 bases unmatched.

This chain connects TRBV19 to TRBJ2-4; TRBD2 agrees at 8 bases. Looked up from germline, CDR1 is LNHDA and CDR2 is SQIVND (reference sequence). The CDR3 spans 16 residues. V lost 5 bases, J lost 1 base, and 7 bases stayed unmatched. DNA of the CDR3: TGTGCCAGTAGTGCCGGACTAGCAGACGCCAAAAACATTCAGTACTTC. This translates into CASSAGLADAKNIQYF.

The chain carries TRBV7-3 and TRBJ2-2; 9 bases match TRBD1. Trimming at V came to 4 bases and at J to 6 bases, leaving 12 bases not matched to a gene. The CDR3 is 17 residues long. Germline values: CDR1 SGHTA, CDR2 FQGTGA. The CDR3, as DNA: TGTGCCAGCAGCTCCGTCCGGGACAGGGTGGGGGCCGGGGAGCTGTTTTTT. Protein: CASSSVRDRVGAGELFF.

The chain carries TRBV28 and TRBJ2-1; D uncertain. This CDR3 has 14 amino acids. The V and J ends lost 6 bases and 3 bases respectively, with 12 bases between them. The germline V gene encodes CDR1 MDHEN and CDR2 SYDVKM. CDR3 amino acids: CASSRTINYNEQFF. The CDR3 DNA follows: TGTGCCAGCAGCAGAACCATAAACTACAATGAGCAGTTCTTC.

The chain is built from TRBV2 and TRBJ2-7; 12 bases map to TRBD2. CDR1 SNHLY and CDR2 FYNNEI come from the germline V gene. The J segment lost 4 bases and the V segment lost 6 bases, leaving 7 bases of the junction unmatched. CDR3 length: 15 amino acids. CDR3 in DNA: TGTGCCAGCAGACCCTTACTAGCGGGGGGTTACGAGCAGTACTTC. Its translation: CASRPLLAGGYEQYF.

V and J are TRBV11-2 and TRBJ1-2, with 10 bases that match TRBD1. The CDR3 totals 17 residues. Germline CDR1 SGHAT, CDR2 FQNNGV. Losses at the gene ends were 1 base for V and 0 bases for J; bases not matched to a gene: 5. This CDR3 reads CASSLGGTGATNYGYTF. The CDR3 DNA follows: TGTGCCAGCAGCTTAGGGGGGACAGGGGCGACTAACTATGGCTACACCTTC.

V and J are TRBV20-1 and TRBJ1-2; the D is unclear. The length of the CDR3 is 10 residues. Per germline, CDR1 DFQATT and CDR2 SNEGSKA (reference sequence). Trimming cost V 4 bases and J 4 bases, with 4 bases left between them. CDR3 sequence: CSANSYGYTF. The CDR3 nucleotides are TGCAGTGCTAACAGCTATGGCTACACCTTC.

This clone was observed a few times. This sequence joins TRBV29-1 and TRBJ2-3, with 15 nucleotides matching TRBD2. V lost 2 bases and J lost 5; bases outside the gene matches: 8. Germline V gene data show CDR1 as SQVTM and CDR2 as ANQGSEA. This CDR3 has 17 residues. CDR3 loop: CSVEWGTSGRLRDTQYF. In DNA, the CDR3 is TGCAGCGTTGAATGGGGGACTAGCGGGAGGCTGAGAGATACGCAGTATTTT.

This chain links TRBV3-1 (or the pseudogene TRBV3-2) with TRBJ2-1, with D maybe TRBD2 (6 bases). Deletions cut 0 bases from V and 8 bases from J, with 11 bases between. This CDR3 contains 14 residues. CDR1 and CDR2 from the germline V gene are LGHDT and YNNKEL (reference sequence). The CDR3 DNA is TGTGCCAGCAGCCAAGATCTAACTAGCCATGAGCAGTTCTTC. This gives the protein CASSQDLTSHEQFF.

This chain uses TRBV4-1 with TRBJ1-2; no definite D call. CDR1 and CDR2 from the germline V gene are MGHRA and YSYEKL. V was shortened by 3 bases and J by 2 bases, with 16 bases between the two germline ends. The CDR3 length is 16 residues. The CDR3 DNA reads TGCGCCAGCAGCCACACGCTGACCGAGCGGAACTATGGCTACACCTTC. Protein: CASSHTLTERNYGYTF.

The chain employs TRBV28 and TRBJ1-4; the D is unclear. The CDR3 is 17 residues long. Trimming removed 2 bases from V and 5 bases from J, with 18 bases in between. Germline V gene sequence: CDR1 MDHEN, CDR2 SYDVKM. The CDR3 spells CASSLGWSAGGNEKLFF. As DNA, the CDR3 is TGTGCCAGCAGTTTAGGGTGGTCGGCAGGTGGGAATGAAAAACTGTTTTTT.

The table lists this clone with a few counts. The rearrangement uses TRBV6-2 or TRBV6-3 and TRBJ2-2, with 7 nucleotides matching TRBD2. The CDR3 runs to 15 residues. In germline, CDR1 is MNHEY, CDR2 SVGEGT. V shed 3 bases and J 2 bases; nucleotides not matched to a gene: 3. The CDR3 bases are TGTGCCAGCAGTTATACTAGCGATAACACCGGGGAGCTGTTTTTT. Protein product: CASSYTSDNTGELFF.

The chain joins TRBV27 to TRBJ2-7; 10 bases fit TRBD2. The CDR3 is made up of 14 amino acids. V gave up 9 bases and J gave up 7 bases; unmatched junction bases: 12. CDR1 MNHEY and CDR2 SMNVEV come from the germline V gene (reference sequence). CDR3 sequence (DNA): TGTGCCAGTGGAGGGAGCGGGAGGGAGTGGGAGCAGTACTTC. This codes for CASGGSGREWEQYF.

This clone was found once. The chain couples TRBV6-5 to TRBJ2-3; D is ambiguous. The CDR3 totals 12 residues. In germline, CDR1 is MNHEY, CDR2 SVGAGI. Between the trimmed V and J ends, which lost 7 bases and 2 bases, there was a span of 7 bases. Written as DNA, the CDR3 is TGTGCCAGCACTAACCCCACAGATACGCAGTATTTT. Translated, it gives CASTNPTDTQYF.

The chain carries TRBV28 and TRBJ2-5; D perhaps matches TRBD1 (5 bases). Deletions cut 6 bases from V and 9 bases from J, with 20 bases between. The CDR3 is 14 residues long. Per germline, CDR1 MDHEN and CDR2 SYDVKM. CDR3 DNA sequence: TGTGCCAGCAGAACCGACAGCCGCAAGGGGCCCCAGTACTTC. This gives the protein CASRTDSRKGPQYF.

There are a few counts of this clone. This rearrangement joins TRBV6-5 to TRBJ1-5; 7 nucleotides align to TRBD1. This CDR3 comprises 14 residues. Trimming removed 5 bases from V and 5 bases from J; junction bases left unmatched: 6. Germline CDR1 reads MNHEY; CDR2 reads SVGAGI. CDR3 DNA sequence: TGTGCCAGCAGTCGACAGGGTGCCGATCAGCCCCAGCATTTT. Protein sequence: CASSRQGADQPQHF.

This clone was seen a handful of times. CDR3 bases: TGTGCCATCAGTGGGAGCGCAGGGGGCGCGGCTGGCTACACCTTC. This sequence encodes CAISGSAGGAAGYTF. The chain has TRBV10-3 and TRBJ1-2, with TRBD1 matching 8 bases. J lost 7 bases, V lost 4 bases, and 11 bases had no gene match. This CDR3 has 15 amino acids. Germline V gene lookup returns CDR1 ENHRY and CDR2 SYGVKD.

This chain joins TRBV29-1 and TRBJ2-7; D gene uncertain. V lost 5 bases and J 0 bases, leaving 20 bases between the germline ends. The CDR3 is 16 amino acids. Per the germline V gene, CDR1 is SQVTM and CDR2 is ANQGSEA. The CDR3 reads CSVNFEQAASSYEQYF. The CDR3 bases are TGCAGCGTTAACTTTGAGCAAGCCGCTTCCTCCTACGAGCAGTACTTC.

The genes are TRBV7-9 and TRBJ2-3; TRBD1 matches 10 bases. This CDR3 comprises 18 residues. Germline V gene sequence: CDR1 SEHNR, CDR2 FQNEAQ (reference sequence). With 5 bases clipped from V and 3 bases from J, the junction kept 14 bases outside the gene matches. The CDR3 protein is CASSLGTGATIRTDTQYF. The CDR3 coding sequence is TGTGCCAGCAGCCTGGGGACAGGGGCCACAATACGGACAGATACGCAGTATTTT.

The V and J genes are TRBV4-3 and TRBJ2-3; the D gene is possibly TRBD2 (6 bases). CDR3 length equals 16 residues. In germline, CDR1 is LGHNA, CDR2 YSLEER. Trimming took off 0 bases at V and 4 bases at J, with 14 bases between the two ends. The CDR3 DNA is TGCGCCAGCAGCCAAGATTACGGGAGTGGCGCAGATACGCAGTATTTT. Its protein product is CASSQDYGSGADTQYF.

The chain recombines TRBV4-3 with TRBJ2-6; 10 bases fit TRBD1. The CDR3 sequence is 19 residues long. Germline CDR1 reads LGHNA; CDR2 reads YSLEER. The V segment lost 0 bases and the J segment 1 base; nucleotides outside the gene matches: 6. The CDR3 reads CASSQEATGGRSGANVLTF. The CDR3 bases are TGCGCCAGCAGCCAAGAGGCGACAGGGGGCAGATCTGGGGCCAACGTCCTGACTTTC.